This TCR beta chain emerged from a study of blood T cell repertoires in COVID-19. The germline V gene encodes CDR1 SGHTA and CDR2 FQGTGA. After removal of 5 bases from V and 2 bases from J, the junction contained 7 bases not matched to a gene. This CDR3 comprises 15 residues. Assay used: immunoSEQ multiplex PCR; TCRdb lists only in-frame clones, some missing. The table shows about 140,000 clones, with roughly 88% occurring only once. Sequencing was performed on PBMCs or T cells enriched from blood (not recorded which). The sequence was obtained from a man between 65 and 80 years old who had been exposed to COVID-19. This chain links TRBV7-3 with TRBJ2-3, with TRBD1 identical over 7 bases. The CDR3: CASSPQGVSTDTQYF. The DNA for the CDR3 is TGTGCCAGCAGCCCGCAGGGGGTCTCCACAGATACGCAGTATTTT.